What follows are 12 T cell receptor beta chains derived from one specimen sequenced in a study of cytomegalovirus exposure and HLA in healthy donors. The PCR had 60 Vbeta and 13 Jbeta primers. Assay used: immunoSEQ multiplex PCR; TCRdb lists only in-frame clones, some missing. The sample features around 100,000 clones, with less than 4.5% in its top ten. The sequenced sample consisted of PBMCs. The receptors stem from a man aged 30-40 years in good health and CMV-seronegative.

The V gene is TRBV2, the J gene TRBJ1-5, with TRBD1 matching over 9 bases. Germline V CDR1 and CDR2: SNHLY, FYNNEI. The trim removed 5 bases at V and 9 bases at J, leaving 11 bases unmatched. This CDR3 is built from 15 residues. The CDR3 DNA is TGTGCCAGCAGTTACCCGGGACAGGGAGTAATGCCCCAGCATTTT. Its protein is CASSYPGQGVMPQHF.

The V gene is TRBV7-2, the J gene TRBJ1-5; D unresolved. V lost 1 base, J lost 7 bases, and 8 bases lay in between. The CDR3 covers 13 residues. CDR1 and CDR2 from the germline V gene are SGHTA and FQGNSA. CDR3: CASSLVSGQPQHF. CDR3 coding DNA: TGTGCCAGCAGCTTAGTTTCGGGACAGCCCCAGCATTTT.

About this clone itself: Sequence at one end of the junction differs from germline and may be a read error. Other DNA variants within this sample encode the same CDR3. This chain connects TRBV6-5 to TRBJ2-1; 7 bases agree with TRBD1. The germline V gene encodes CDR1 MNHEY and CDR2 SVGAGI. This CDR3 has 15 residues. The CDR3 is CASSYRTGAGNEQFF. CDR3 coding DNA: TGCGCCAGCAGTTACCGCACAGGGGCAGGCAATGAGCAGTTCTTC.

The gene calls are TRBV28 and TRBJ1-6; possibly TRBD1 for D (6 bases). CDR1 and CDR2 (germline): MDHEN, SYDVKM. The CDR3 is 16 residues long. Between the trimmed V and J ends, which lost 5 bases and 7 bases, there was a span of 18 bases. This chain's CDR3 is CASSRGRGKENSPLHF. CDR3 bases: TGTGCCAGCAGTAGGGGGAGAGGGAAGGAAAATTCACCCCTCCACTTT.

The chain links TRBV6-6 to TRBJ2-1, with 9 bases identical to TRBD2. CDR1 is MNHNY and CDR2 is SVGAGI in the germline V gene (reference sequence). This CDR3 has 12 amino acids. V lost 5 bases and J lost 9; bases outside the gene matches: 2. The CDR3 DNA reads as TGTGCCAGCAGTCGGACTAGCGTTGAGCAGTTCTTC. This sequence encodes CASSRTSVEQFF.

Notes on this clone: Its ends do not fully match the called genes, so a read error is possible. The chain carries TRBV7-8 and TRBJ1-2; D gene ambiguous. Germline-derived CDR1 and CDR2 are SGHVS and FQNEAQ. This CDR3 comprises 15 residues. This CDR3 reads CANSLADSPAYGYTF. The DNA for the CDR3 is TGTGCCAACAGCTTAGCGGATTCCCCAGCGTATGGCTACACCTTC.

This chain uses TRBV11-2 with TRBJ1-2; D unclear. Germline CDR1 reads SGHAT; CDR2 reads FQNNGV. CDR3 length: 15 amino acids. V gave up 4 bases and J gave up 4 bases, with 16 bases separating them. The CDR3 DNA reads TGTGCCAGCAGCTCCCTCCGTCGGGATAGCTATGGCTACACCTTC. This translates into CASSSLRRDSYGYTF.

The rearrangement joins TRBV18 to TRBJ2-1; 13 nucleotides align to TRBD2. Trimming at V came to 5 bases and at J to 10 bases, leaving 8 bases not matched to a gene. This CDR3 is 15 amino acids long. CDR1 KGHSH and CDR2 LQKENI come from the germline V gene. This chain's CDR3 is CASSLTSGGAVEQFF. CDR3 DNA: TGTGCCAGCTCATTAACTAGCGGGGGGGCCGTCGAGCAGTTCTTC.

The chain joins TRBV7-2 to TRBJ1-4; D perhaps matches TRBD1 (6 bases). The V and J ends lost 1 base and 0 bases respectively, with 12 bases between them. The germline gives CDR1 SGHTA, CDR2 FQGNSA. There are 17 residues in the CDR3. This CDR3 is CASSLVPRGATNEKLFF. As DNA, the CDR3 is TGTGCCAGCAGCTTAGTCCCCAGGGGTGCAACTAATGAAAAACTGTTTTTT.

The rearrangement joins TRBV5-1 to TRBJ2-1; 11 bases align to TRBD2. Germline values: CDR1 SGHRS, CDR2 YFSETQ. This CDR3 is 15 amino acids long. Trimming cost V 4 bases and J 1 base; bases outside gene matches: 1. In DNA, the CDR3 is TGCGCCAGCAGCGTAGCGGGGGGGTCCTACAATGAGCAGTTCTTC. It encodes CASSVAGGSYNEQFF.

This chain uses TRBV28 with TRBJ2-3, with 7 bases that match TRBD2. Germline CDR1 and CDR2: MDHEN and SYDVKM. CDR3 length: 12 amino acids. J lost 1 base, V lost 11 bases, and 3 bases had no gene match. Here the CDR3 reads CAAAGGTDTQYF. CDR3 DNA: TGTGCCGCCGCGGGGGGCACAGATACGCAGTATTTT. The variable domain in full, with the rest retrieved from reference TRBV28 and TRBJ2-3, is DVKVTQSSRYLVKRTGEKVFLECVQDMDHENMFWYRQDPGLGLRLIYFSYDVKMKEKGDIPEGYSVSREKKERFSLILESASTNQTSMYLCAAAGGTDTQYFGPGTRLTVL.

The J gene is TRBJ2-7, the V gene TRBV4-3; possibly TRBD1 for D (5 bases). The CDR3 loop spans 12 amino acids. The germline V gene has CDR1 LGHNA and CDR2 YSLEER. V lost 4 bases and J lost 3, with 7 bases in between. CDR3 DNA sequence: TGCGCCAGCAGCCCGGACAACTACGAGCAGTACTTC. This gives the protein CASSPDNYEQYF.